This T cell receptor (beta chain) was sequenced during a study of low-dose radiotherapy and immunotherapy resistance in tumors. Study in general: Per fraction, Cohort 1 was given 0.5 Gy every 2 weeks, for a total of 6.5 Gy. Every two weeks, cyclophosphamide 200 mg/m2 was infused one day before radiation plus immunotherapy.

The sample's time point: before trial treatment. Donors were administered nivolumab, ipilimumab, aspirin and low-dose cyclophosphamide, together with low-dose radiotherapy. Those who qualified had advanced solid tumors (lacking tumor-infiltrating lymphocytes). Germline values: CDR1 ENHRY, CDR2 SYGVKD. The CDR3 runs to 12 residues. Losses at the gene ends were 8 bases for V and 4 bases for J; bases not matched to a gene: 3. Ten or more counts support this clonotype. Primers targeting TRAV and TRBV primed first-strand cDNA, covering alpha and beta chains. TCRs underwent approximately 20 PCR cycles of amplification with a constant-region primer and V-primer adapter. Each CDR3 protein is one row after TCRdb ran MiXCR on the reads. In the table there are 65,000 to 100,000 distinct CDR3 sequences, roughly a sixth of which are singletons.

This receptor was taken from a male donor with prostate cancer. The starting material was PBMCs, obtained before treatment. The genes are TRBV10-3 and TRBJ2-5, with 8 nucleotides matching TRBD2. DNA for the CDR3: TGTGCCATCTCCCGGGGGGGAGAGACCCAGTACTTC. Protein sequence: CAISRGGETQYF.